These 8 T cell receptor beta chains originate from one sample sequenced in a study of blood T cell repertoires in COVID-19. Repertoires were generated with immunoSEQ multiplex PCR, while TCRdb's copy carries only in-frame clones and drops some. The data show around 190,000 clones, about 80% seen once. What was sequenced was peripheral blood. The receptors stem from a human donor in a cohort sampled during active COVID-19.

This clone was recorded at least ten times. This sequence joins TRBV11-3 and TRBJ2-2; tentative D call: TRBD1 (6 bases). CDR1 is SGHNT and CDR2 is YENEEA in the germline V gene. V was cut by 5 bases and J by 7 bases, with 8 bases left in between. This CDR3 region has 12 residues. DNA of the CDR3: TGTGCCAGCAGCACAGGGATCGGGGAGCTGTTTTTT. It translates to CASSTGIGELFF.

The CDR3 protein is CASSGTATSGSYEQYF. DNA for the CDR3: TGTGCCAGCAGTGGGACCGCGACTAGCGGGTCCTACGAGCAGTACTTC. V and J are TRBV27 and TRBJ2-7; 10 positions agree with TRBD2. The junction had 8 bases not matched to a gene; V was cut back by 5 bases and J by 1 base. Germline CDR1 is MNHEY and CDR2 is SMNVEV (reference sequence). The CDR3 is made up of 16 amino acids.

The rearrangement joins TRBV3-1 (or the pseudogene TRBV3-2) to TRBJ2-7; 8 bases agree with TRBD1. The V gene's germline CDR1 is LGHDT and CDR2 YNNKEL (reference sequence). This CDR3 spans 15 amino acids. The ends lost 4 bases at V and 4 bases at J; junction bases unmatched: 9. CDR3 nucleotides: TGTGCCAGCAGCCTCGGACAGGGTTCCGTTTACGAGCAGTACTTC. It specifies CASSLGQGSVYEQYF.

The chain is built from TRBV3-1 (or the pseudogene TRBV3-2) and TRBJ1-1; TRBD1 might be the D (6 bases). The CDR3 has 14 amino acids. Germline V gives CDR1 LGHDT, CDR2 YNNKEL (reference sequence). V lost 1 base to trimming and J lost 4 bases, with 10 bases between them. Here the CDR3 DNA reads TGTGCCAGCAGCCAAGGGCACAGGGCCACTGAAGCTTTCTTT. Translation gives CASSQGHRATEAFF.

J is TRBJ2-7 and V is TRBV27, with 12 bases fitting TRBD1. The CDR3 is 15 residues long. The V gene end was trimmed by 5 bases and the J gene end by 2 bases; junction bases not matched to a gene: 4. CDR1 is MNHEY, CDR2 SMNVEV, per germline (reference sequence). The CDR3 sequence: CASSMGQGAAYEQYF. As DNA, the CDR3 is TGTGCCAGCAGTATGGGACAGGGGGCCGCCTACGAGCAGTACTTC.

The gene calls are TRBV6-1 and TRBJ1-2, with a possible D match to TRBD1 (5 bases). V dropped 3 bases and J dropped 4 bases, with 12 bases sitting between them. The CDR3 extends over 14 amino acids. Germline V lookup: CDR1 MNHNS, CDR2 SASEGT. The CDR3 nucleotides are TGTGCCAGCAGTGATCAGGGATCTCTCTATGGCTACACCTTC. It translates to CASSDQGSLYGYTF.

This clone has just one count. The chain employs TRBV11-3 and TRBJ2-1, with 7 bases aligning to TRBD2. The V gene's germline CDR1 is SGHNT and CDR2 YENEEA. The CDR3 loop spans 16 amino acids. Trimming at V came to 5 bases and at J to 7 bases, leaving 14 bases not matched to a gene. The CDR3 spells CASSPAGEGTGNEQFF. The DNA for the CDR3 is TGTGCCAGCAGCCCCGCGGGAGAAGGCACGGGAAATGAGCAGTTCTTC.

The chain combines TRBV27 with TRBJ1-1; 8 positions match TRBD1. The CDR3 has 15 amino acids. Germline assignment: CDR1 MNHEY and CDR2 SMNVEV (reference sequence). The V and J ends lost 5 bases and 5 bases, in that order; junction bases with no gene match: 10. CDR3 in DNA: TGTGCCAGCAGTCCCACCAGGGGGCGGGAGACTGAAGCTTTCTTT. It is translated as CASSPTRGRETEAFF.